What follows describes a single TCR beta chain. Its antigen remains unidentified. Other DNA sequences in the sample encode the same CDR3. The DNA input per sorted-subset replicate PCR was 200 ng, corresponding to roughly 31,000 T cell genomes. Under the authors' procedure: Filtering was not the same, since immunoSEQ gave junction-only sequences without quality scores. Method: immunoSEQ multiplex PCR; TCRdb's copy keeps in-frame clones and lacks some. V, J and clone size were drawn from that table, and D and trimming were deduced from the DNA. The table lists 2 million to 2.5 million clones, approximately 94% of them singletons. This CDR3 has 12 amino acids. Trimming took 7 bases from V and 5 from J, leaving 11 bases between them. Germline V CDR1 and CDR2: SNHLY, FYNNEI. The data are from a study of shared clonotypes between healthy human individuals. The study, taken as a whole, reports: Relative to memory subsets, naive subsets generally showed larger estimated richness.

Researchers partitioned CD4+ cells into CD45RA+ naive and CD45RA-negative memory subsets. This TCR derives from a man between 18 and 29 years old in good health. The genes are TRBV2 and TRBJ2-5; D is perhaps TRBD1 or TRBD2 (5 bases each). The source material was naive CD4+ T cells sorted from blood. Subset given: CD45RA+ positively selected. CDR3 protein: CASTGLGETQYF. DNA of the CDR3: TGTGCCAGCACGGGGCTCGGGGAGACCCAGTACTTC.